The 15 T cell receptor beta chains below were found in one sample sequenced in a study of shared clonotypes between healthy human individuals. The naive CD8 fraction comprised CD45RO-negative cells positively selected for CCR7 and excluded terminally differentiated effector memory CD45RA+ cells. Assay: immunoSEQ multiplex PCR; the TCRdb copy retains only in-frame clones and omits some. The table includes about 2.2 million clones, 85% to 95% detected once. Sequenced input: naive CD8+ T cells from PBMCs. The receptors derive from a man aged 18 to 30 in good health. Some clones in this sample may be carry-over from other donors' samples.

The chain carries TRBV5-6 and TRBJ1-1; D possibly corresponds to TRBD1 (6 bases). Trimming cost V 4 bases and J 1 base, with 20 bases left between them. Germline CDR1 SGHDT, CDR2 YYEEEE. CDR3 length: 17 amino acids. This CDR3 reads CASSPTGERGSNTEAFF. In DNA, the CDR3 is TGTGCCAGCAGCCCGACAGGTGAAAGGGGTTCGAACACTGAAGCTTTCTTT.

The V gene is TRBV21-1, the J gene TRBJ2-2. TRBV21-1 is a pseudogene locus. The CDR3 is made up of 13 amino acids. For the CDR3, the DNA is TGTGCCAGCAGCGCCCGGGCACACGGGGAGCTGTTTTTT. This translates into CASSARAHGELFF.

The rearrangement joins TRBV7-9 to TRBJ1-2; D call uncertain. The germline V gene encodes CDR1 SEHNR and CDR2 FQNEAQ (reference sequence). V shed 2 bases and J shed 8 bases, with 18 bases lying between them. The CDR3 covers 15 residues. The CDR3 loop reads CASSLLGGNQEGYTF. In nucleotides, the CDR3 is TGTGCCAGCAGCTTACTTGGCGGGAACCAAGAGGGCTACACCTTC.

The chain joins TRBV5-6 to TRBJ2-3, with D unclear. This CDR3 contains 13 residues. CDR1 SGHDT and CDR2 YYEEEE come from the germline V gene. V shed 3 bases and J shed 6 bases, with 11 bases lying between them. CDR3 amino acids: CASSSDRWDTQYF. CDR3 coding DNA: TGTGCCAGCAGCTCGGACCGATGGGATACGCAGTATTTT.

The chain joins TRBV7-8 to TRBJ1-2; D is possibly TRBD1 (5 bases). The CDR3 is 13 residues long. V dropped 0 bases and J dropped 8 bases, with 10 bases sitting between them. Per the germline V gene, CDR1 is SGHVS and CDR2 is FQNEAQ. The CDR3 coding sequence is TGTGCCAGCAGCTTAGCCCCCAGGGTAGGCTACACCTTC. Its translation is CASSLAPRVGYTF.

As for this clone: The sample has other DNA sequences that encode this CDR3 too. CDR3 sequence: CSVGTLSSYNEQFF. Here the CDR3 DNA reads TGCAGCGTGGGGACCCTGAGCTCCTACAATGAGCAGTTCTTC. The genes are TRBV29-1 and TRBJ2-1, with D perhaps TRBD1 or TRBD2 (5 bases each). V gave up 6 bases and J gave up 0 bases, with 12 bases separating them. Looked up from germline, CDR1 is SQVTM and CDR2 is ANQGSEA. The CDR3 has 14 residues.

This clone was recorded once. V and J are TRBV27 and TRBJ1-4, with D possibly being TRBD1 (6 bases). This CDR3 is built from 15 residues. V lost 3 bases and J lost 7, with 15 bases in between. The germline V gene encodes CDR1 MNHEY and CDR2 SMNVEV (reference sequence). DNA for the CDR3: TGTGCCAGCAGTTTGGGGTACAGACAGGCTGAAAAACTGTTTTTT. Translation gives CASSLGYRQAEKLFF.

V usage is TRBV4-1 and J usage is TRBJ2-1; 11 bases agree with TRBD2. The CDR3 sequence is 17 residues long. V gave up 4 bases and J gave up 8 bases; unmatched junction bases: 13. CDR1 is MGHRA and CDR2 is YSYEKL in the germline V gene. CDR3 sequence (DNA): TGCGCCAGCAGCCTTGCCCTTAGCGGGAGGGCTGTTCATGAGCAGTTCTTC. It encodes CASSLALSGRAVHEQFF.

For the CDR3, the DNA is TGTGCCAGCAGCGTATCAGCGGGAGTCTGGCAAGAGACCCAGTACTTC. It translates to CASSVSAGVWQETQYF. The V and J genes are TRBV9 and TRBJ2-5, with 8 bases aligning to TRBD2. Trimming cost V 1 base and J 2 bases; bases outside gene matches: 7. There are 16 residues in the CDR3. Germline assignment: CDR1 SGDLS and CDR2 YYNGEE.

The chain carries TRBV29-1 and TRBJ2-1; D tentatively fits TRBD1 or TRBD2 (5 bases each). This CDR3 comprises 14 residues. Trimming stripped 6 bases from V and 5 bases from J, with 17 bases between. Looked up from germline, CDR1 is SQVTM and CDR2 is ANQGSEA. The CDR3: CSVGGGGRDNEQFF. In nucleotides, the CDR3 is TGCAGCGTGGGCGGTGGGGGAAGGGACAATGAGCAGTTCTTC.

The chain couples TRBV29-1 to TRBJ1-1; weak D call: TRBD1 (5 bases). CDR3 length equals 13 residues. V was clipped by 7 bases and J by 1 base, with 13 bases between them. Germline V gene lookup returns CDR1 SQVTM and CDR2 ANQGSEA. Here the CDR3 DNA reads TGCAGCGCCTGGGACGTCACGAACACTGAAGCTTTCTTT. It codes for CSAWDVTNTEAFF.

V and J are TRBV11-3 and TRBJ2-3, with 8 bases that match TRBD1. The germline gives CDR1 SGHNT, CDR2 YENEEA. Losses at the gene ends were 4 bases for V and 7 bases for J; bases not matched to a gene: 4. CDR3 length equals 13 residues. CDR3 loop: CASSSDRGYTQYF. The CDR3 nucleotides are TGTGCCAGCAGCTCCGACAGGGGTTATACGCAGTATTTT.

Details on this clone: The same CDR3 is also encoded by other DNA sequences in this sample. CDR3 DNA sequence: TGTGCCAGCAGTTTACCGGGGGCGAGAGCTTTCTTT. It encodes CASSLPGARAFF. The chain couples TRBV27 to TRBJ1-1; possible D gene TRBD1, 6 bases. The CDR3 totals 12 residues. V lost 2 bases and J 10 bases, leaving 11 bases between the germline ends. Germline V lookup: CDR1 MNHEY, CDR2 SMNVEV (reference sequence).

Only one count was recorded for this clone. This rearrangement joins TRBV19 to TRBJ1-2, with 7 nucleotides matching TRBD1. The J segment lost 2 bases and the V segment lost 5 bases, leaving 11 bases of the junction unmatched. Germline V lookup: CDR1 LNHDA, CDR2 SQIVND (reference sequence). This CDR3 comprises 16 residues. This CDR3 reads CASSFGTAALNYGYTF. Here the CDR3 DNA reads TGTGCCAGTAGTTTTGGGACAGCCGCCCTCAACTATGGCTACACCTTC. Complete variable domain (other parts from reference TRBV19 and TRBJ1-2): DGGITQSPKYLFRKEGQNVTLSCEQNLNHDAMYWYRQDPGQGLRLIYYSQIVNDFQKGDIAEGYSVSREKKESFPLTVTSAQKNPTAFYLCASSFGTAALNYGYTFGSGTRLTVV.

The chain couples TRBV11-2 to TRBJ2-7, with D tentatively TRBD1 or TRBD2 (5 bases each). Trimming removed 2 bases from V and 2 bases from J, with 13 bases in between. Germline-derived CDR1 and CDR2 are SGHAT and FQNNGV. This CDR3 has 15 amino acids. The chain's CDR3 is CASSLYGGAAYEQYF. In DNA form, the CDR3 reads TGTGCCAGCAGCTTATATGGGGGAGCCGCCTACGAGCAGTACTTC.